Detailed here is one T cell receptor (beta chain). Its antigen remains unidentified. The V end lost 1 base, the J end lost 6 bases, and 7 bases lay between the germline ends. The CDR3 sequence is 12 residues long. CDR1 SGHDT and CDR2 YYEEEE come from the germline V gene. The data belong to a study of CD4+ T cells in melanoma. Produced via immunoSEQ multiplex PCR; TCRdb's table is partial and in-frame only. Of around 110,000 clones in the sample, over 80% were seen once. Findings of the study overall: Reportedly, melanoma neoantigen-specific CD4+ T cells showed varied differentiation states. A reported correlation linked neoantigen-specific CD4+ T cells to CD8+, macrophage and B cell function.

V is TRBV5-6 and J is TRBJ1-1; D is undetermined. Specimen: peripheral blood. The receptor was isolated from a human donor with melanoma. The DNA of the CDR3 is TGTGCCAGCAGCTTGTTAGCACCTGAAGCTTTCTTT. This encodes CASSLLAPEAFF. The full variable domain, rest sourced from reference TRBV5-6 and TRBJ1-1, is DAGVTQSPTHLIKTRGQQVTLRCSPKSGHDTVSWYQQALGQGPQFIFQYYEEEERQRGNFPDRFSGHQFPNYSSELNVNALLLGDSALYLCASSLLAPEAFFGQGTRLTVV.